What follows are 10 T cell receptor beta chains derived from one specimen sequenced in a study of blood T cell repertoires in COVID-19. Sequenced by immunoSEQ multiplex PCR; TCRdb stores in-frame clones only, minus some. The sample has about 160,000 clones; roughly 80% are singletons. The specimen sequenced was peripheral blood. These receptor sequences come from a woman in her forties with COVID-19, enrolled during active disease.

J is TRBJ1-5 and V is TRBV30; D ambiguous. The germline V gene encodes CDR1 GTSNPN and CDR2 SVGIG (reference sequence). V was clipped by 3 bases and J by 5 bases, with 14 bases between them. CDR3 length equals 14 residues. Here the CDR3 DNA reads TGTGCCTGGAGCTCTAAGGTGGGCGATCAGCCCCAGCATTTT. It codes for CAWSSKVGDQPQHF.

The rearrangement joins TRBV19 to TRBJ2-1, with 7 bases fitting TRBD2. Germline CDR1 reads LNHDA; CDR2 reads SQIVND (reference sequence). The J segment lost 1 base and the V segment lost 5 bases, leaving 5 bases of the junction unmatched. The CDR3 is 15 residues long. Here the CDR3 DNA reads TGTGCCAGTAGTCTACTAGCGCCTTCCTACAATGAGCAGTTCTTC. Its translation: CASSLLAPSYNEQFF.

The CDR3 loop is CASSLALRSGNTIYF. CDR3 bases: TGTGCCAGCAGCTTAGCGCTGCGCTCTGGAAACACCATATATTTT. The V gene is TRBV7-2, the J gene TRBJ1-3; unclear D gene. Between the trimmed V and J ends, which lost 0 bases and 0 bases, there was a span of 6 bases. This CDR3 is built from 15 residues. Germline values: CDR1 SGHTA, CDR2 FQGNSA. The whole variable domain, remainder taken from reference TRBV7-2 and TRBJ1-3, is GAGVSQSPSNKVTEKGKDVELRCDPISGHTALYWYRQSLGQGLEFLIYFQGNSAPDKSGLPSDRFSAERTGGSVSTLTIQRTQQEDSAVYLCASSLALRSGNTIYFGEGSWLTVV.

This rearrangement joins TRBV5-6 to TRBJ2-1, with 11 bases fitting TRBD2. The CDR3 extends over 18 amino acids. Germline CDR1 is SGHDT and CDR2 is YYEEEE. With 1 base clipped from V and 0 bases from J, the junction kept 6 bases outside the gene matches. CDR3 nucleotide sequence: TGTGCCAGCAGCTTGTTGGCTAGCGGGAGGTACTCCTACAATGAGCAGTTCTTC. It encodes CASSLLASGRYSYNEQFF.

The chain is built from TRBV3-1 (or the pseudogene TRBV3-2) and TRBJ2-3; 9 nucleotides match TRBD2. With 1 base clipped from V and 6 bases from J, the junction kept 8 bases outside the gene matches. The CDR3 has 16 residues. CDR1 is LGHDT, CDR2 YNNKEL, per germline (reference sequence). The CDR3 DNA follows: TGTGCCAGCAGCCAAGCTTCGGGACTAGCTATTGATACGCAGTATTTT. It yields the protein CASSQASGLAIDTQYF.

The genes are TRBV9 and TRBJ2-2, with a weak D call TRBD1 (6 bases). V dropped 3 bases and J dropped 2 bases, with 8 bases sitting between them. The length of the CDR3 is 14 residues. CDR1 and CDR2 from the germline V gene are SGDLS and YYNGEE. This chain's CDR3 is CASSEGDNTGELFF. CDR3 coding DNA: TGTGCCAGCAGCGAGGGGGACAACACCGGGGAGCTGTTTTTT.

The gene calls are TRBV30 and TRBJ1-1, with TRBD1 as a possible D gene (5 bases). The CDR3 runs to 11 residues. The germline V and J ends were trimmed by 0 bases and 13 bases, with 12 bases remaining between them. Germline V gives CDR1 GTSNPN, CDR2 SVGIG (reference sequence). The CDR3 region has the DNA TGTGCCTGGAGTGTGGGGGGAATGGGTTTCTTT. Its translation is CAWSVGGMGFF.

CDR3 sequence: CASGLVLVSGNTIYF. The CDR3 bases are TGTGCTAGTGGTTTGGTACTAGTCTCTGGAAACACCATATATTTT. J is TRBJ1-3 and V is TRBV12-5; D remains ambiguous. Germline CDR1 is LGHNT and CDR2 is FRNRAP. Between the trimmed V and J ends, which lost 0 bases and 0 bases, there was a span of 6 bases. The CDR3 spans 15 residues.

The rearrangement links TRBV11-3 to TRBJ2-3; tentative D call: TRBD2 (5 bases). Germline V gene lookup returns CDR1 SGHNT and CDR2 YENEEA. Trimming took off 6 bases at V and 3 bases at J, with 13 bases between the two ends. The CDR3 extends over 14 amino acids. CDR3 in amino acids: CASSGRQGTDTQYF. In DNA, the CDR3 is TGTGCCAGCAGTGGGAGACAAGGGACAGATACGCAGTATTTT.

The CDR3, as DNA: TGTGCCAGCAGTTACGCCCGGGACAAAAGAAACTATGGCTACACCTTC. As protein: CASSYARDKRNYGYTF. The gene calls are TRBV6-5 and TRBJ1-2, with a possible D match to TRBD1 (6 bases). From germline, CDR1 is MNHEY and CDR2 SVGAGI. There are 16 residues in the CDR3. Trimming pared 2 bases from V and 2 bases from J, leaving 15 bases between.